These 31 T cell receptor beta chains were all obtained from the same sample, sequenced in a study of blood T cell repertoires in COVID-19. Generated by immunoSEQ multiplex PCR, the TCRdb table keeps only in-frame clones and is missing some. The sample has over 50,000 clones; approximately 85% are singletons. Sequencing input: peripheral blood. These TCRs come from a human donor in a cohort sampled during active COVID-19.

V is TRBV19 and J is TRBJ1-2; 11 nucleotides match TRBD1. V was clipped by 5 bases and J by 3 bases; unmatched bases: 14. This CDR3 has 18 residues. Germline CDR1 reads LNHDA; CDR2 reads SQIVND (reference sequence). The CDR3 spells CASSFYPPGQGAYYGYTF. CDR3 DNA: TGTGCCAGTAGTTTCTACCCTCCCGGACAGGGGGCTTACTATGGCTACACCTTC.

The CDR3 loop is CASSLARLAGFDTQYF. In nucleotides, the CDR3 is TGTGCCAGCAGCTTAGCGAGACTAGCGGGATTCGATACGCAGTATTTT. The V and J genes are TRBV7-8 and TRBJ2-3, with 11 positions matching TRBD2. Germline CDR1 reads SGHVS; CDR2 reads FQNEAQ. The CDR3 has 16 amino acids. Trimming took 0 bases from V and 6 from J; bases not matched to a gene: 5.

This chain joins TRBV25-1 and TRBJ1-2; 9 bases fit TRBD1. The CDR3 runs to 13 residues. V was pared by 2 bases and J by 8 bases, with 3 bases of the junction left unmatched. Per germline, CDR1 MGHDK and CDR2 SYGVNS. In nucleotides, the CDR3 is TGTGCCAGCAGTGAAGGGACAGGGCAAGGCTACACCTTC. As protein: CASSEGTGQGYTF.

The V and J genes are TRBV28 and TRBJ2-7, with 7 bases identical to TRBD2. Germline V gene sequence: CDR1 MDHEN, CDR2 SYDVKM. Trimming removed 4 bases from V and 6 bases from J; junction bases left unmatched: 12. This CDR3 contains 15 residues. The CDR3 sequence: CASSSQRDPLFEQYF. The CDR3 DNA follows: TGTGCCAGCAGTTCGCAGCGGGACCCGCTCTTCGAGCAGTACTTC.

This clone was counted once. This chain connects TRBV5-6 to TRBJ1-3; no clear D. V was clipped by 0 bases and J by 0 bases, with 10 bases between them. This CDR3 is built from 16 residues. CDR1 and CDR2 (germline): SGHDT, YYEEEE. DNA of the CDR3: TGTGCCAGCAGCTTGGGCAGGCCCTACTCTGGAAACACCATATATTTT. Its protein is CASSLGRPYSGNTIYF. The variable domain in full, completed from reference TRBV5-6 and TRBJ1-3, reads DAGVTQSPTHLIKTRGQQVTLRCSPKSGHDTVSWYQQALGQGPQFIFQYYEEEERQRGNFPDRFSGHQFPNYSSELNVNALLLGDSALYLCASSLGRPYSGNTIYFGEGSWLTVV.

The V call is TRBV28, the J call TRBJ1-6; D remains ambiguous. This CDR3 has 12 residues. Germline V lookup: CDR1 MDHEN, CDR2 SYDVKM. V gave up 3 bases and J gave up 11 bases, with 8 bases separating them. The CDR3 DNA reads TGTGCCAGCAGTTTCTCCCTCCCACCCCTCCACTTT. It codes for CASSFSLPPLHF. Variable domain in full (rest from reference TRBV28 and TRBJ1-6): DVKVTQSSRYLVKRTGEKVFLECVQDMDHENMFWYRQDPGLGLRLIYFSYDVKMKEKGDIPEGYSVSREKKERFSLILESASTNQTSMYLCASSFSLPPLHFGNGTRLTVT.

The J gene is TRBJ2-3, the V gene TRBV12-3 or TRBV12-4; 7 bases are shared with TRBD2. V lost 6 bases and J lost 6; bases outside the gene matches: 3. This CDR3 is built from 12 residues. The CDR3 is CASSVGRDTQYF. CDR3 nucleotide sequence: TGTGCCAGCAGCGTCGGGAGGGATACGCAGTATTTT.

V usage is TRBV19 and J usage is TRBJ2-1; 8 positions agree with TRBD2. Germline CDR1 reads LNHDA; CDR2 reads SQIVND (reference sequence). The V segment lost 3 bases and the J segment 5 bases; nucleotides outside the gene matches: 3. The CDR3 totals 14 residues. The CDR3 sequence: CASSMKRGNNEQFF. For the CDR3, the DNA is TGTGCCAGTAGTATGAAGCGGGGGAACAATGAGCAGTTCTTC.

This clone was seen a single time. In DNA, the CDR3 is TGTGCCAGCAGCTTACAGGGGGTCATACGAAATGAGCAGTTCTTC. Amino acids: CASSLQGVIRNEQFF. The chain has TRBV7-8 and TRBJ2-1, with 7 bases that match TRBD1. CDR1 SGHVS and CDR2 FQNEAQ come from the germline V gene. V lost 2 bases to trimming and J lost 7 bases; unmatched junction nucleotides: 8. CDR3 length: 15 amino acids.

V is TRBV11-3 and J is TRBJ2-7; 9 bases line up with TRBD1. This CDR3 contains 13 residues. J was trimmed by 6 bases and V by 5 bases; bases with no gene match: 5. The germline gives CDR1 SGHNT, CDR2 YENEEA. CDR3 nucleotides: TGTGCCAGCAGCAAGCGGGACAGGGCCGAGCAGTACTTC. Amino acids: CASSKRDRAEQYF.

This clone was picked up one time. The chain employs TRBV7-2 and TRBJ2-3, with TRBD2 as a possible D gene (5 bases). CDR1 is SGHTA and CDR2 is FQGNSA in the germline V gene. The CDR3 runs to 15 residues. The V and J ends lost 8 bases and 5 bases respectively, with 20 bases between them. CDR3 DNA: TGTGCCAGCGGGCTCCGGCTAGCAGTTCAAGATACGCAGTATTTT. This translates into CASGLRLAVQDTQYF.

The table lists this clone with a count of one. This rearrangement joins TRBV30 to TRBJ2-2, with D unresolved. The germline V gene encodes CDR1 GTSNPN and CDR2 SVGIG (reference sequence). V lost 0 bases, J lost 7 bases, and 9 bases lay in between. The CDR3 length is 13 residues. The chain's CDR3 is CAWSVRRNGELFF. The CDR3 coding sequence is TGTGCCTGGAGTGTTAGGAGAAACGGGGAGCTGTTTTTT.

J is TRBJ2-3 and V is TRBV7-9; TRBD1 agrees at 7 bases. Losses at the gene ends were 5 bases for V and 5 bases for J; bases not matched to a gene: 10. CDR1 is SEHNR, CDR2 FQNEAQ, per germline (reference sequence). The CDR3 contains 15 residues. Here the CDR3 reads CASSTGALGIDTQYF. In nucleotides, the CDR3 is TGTGCCAGCAGCACAGGGGCCCTCGGGATAGATACGCAGTATTTT.

This clone was picked up a small number of times. This chain uses TRBV5-1 with TRBJ2-7; 7 bases agree with TRBD1. Trimming cost V 8 bases and J 0 bases; bases outside gene matches: 8. CDR1 is SGHRS and CDR2 is YFSETQ in the germline V gene. The CDR3 spans 14 residues. CDR3 loop: CASHRDSSSYEQYF. CDR3 DNA sequence: TGCGCCAGTCACCGGGACAGTAGCTCCTACGAGCAGTACTTC.

In its sample, this clone was seen once. The chain joins TRBV7-4 to TRBJ2-7; 7 bases fit TRBD1. This CDR3 has 15 amino acids. Germline loops: CDR1 SGHVT, CDR2 SQSDAQ. The junction had 9 bases not matched to a gene; V was cut back by 2 bases and J by 5 bases. The CDR3 DNA sequence: TGTGCCAGCAGCTTACAGGGGGTATGTTCCCACGAGCAGTACTTC. Protein product: CASSLQGVCSHEQYF.

The V call is TRBV29-1, the J call TRBJ1-2, with TRBD1 matching 11 bases. The germline V gene encodes CDR1 SQVTM and CDR2 ANQGSEA. CDR3 size: 13 residues. J gave up 2 bases and V 4 bases, and 0 bases lay outside the gene matches. The chain's CDR3 is CSVGTGGNYGYTF. CDR3 DNA: TGCAGCGTTGGGACAGGGGGCAACTATGGCTACACCTTC.

The rearrangement joins TRBV4-2 to TRBJ2-3, with D possibly being TRBD2 (6 bases). Looked up from germline, CDR1 is LGHNA and CDR2 is YNFKEQ. CDR3 length: 17 residues. Trimming removed 1 base from V and 0 bases from J, with 14 bases in between. CDR3 sequence: CASSQAYLATSTDTQYF. The DNA of the CDR3 is TGTGCCAGCAGCCAAGCCTATCTAGCGACTAGCACAGATACGCAGTATTTT.

The chain has TRBV2 and TRBJ1-6; a weak D match, TRBD1 (6 bases). The V gene's germline CDR1 is SNHLY and CDR2 FYNNEI. This CDR3 is built from 15 residues. V was pared by 5 bases and J by 7 bases, with 15 bases between. The DNA of the CDR3 is TGTGCCAGCAGTCCGGACAGACCAGAAAATTCACCCCTCCACTTT. It specifies CASSPDRPENSPLHF.

V is TRBV3-1 (or the pseudogene TRBV3-2) and J is TRBJ2-5; unclear D gene. This CDR3 is 12 amino acids long. The V end lost 3 bases, the J end lost 5 bases, and 7 bases lay between the germline ends. Per germline, CDR1 LGHDT and CDR2 YNNKEL (reference sequence). CDR3 sequence reads: CASSQYKETQYF. CDR3 nucleotides: TGTGCCAGCAGCCAGTACAAGGAGACCCAGTACTTC.

The genes are TRBV5-1 and TRBJ1-4; possible D gene TRBD1, 5 bases. CDR3 length: 14 amino acids. V lost 0 bases, J lost 2 bases, and 5 bases lay in between. Germline V gene sequence: CDR1 SGHRS, CDR2 YFSETQ. The CDR3 protein is CASSLEGTNEKLFF. In nucleotides, the CDR3 is TGCGCCAGCAGCTTGGAGGGGACTAATGAAAAACTGTTTTTT. The variable domain in full, with the rest retrieved from reference TRBV5-1 and TRBJ1-4, is KAGVTQTPRYLIKTRGQQVTLSCSPISGHRSVSWYQQTPGQGLQFLFEYFSETQRNKGNFPGRFSGRQFSNSRSEMNVSTLELGDSALYLCASSLEGTNEKLFFGSGTQLSVL.

This clone was detected only a few times. The chain uses TRBV6-5 and TRBJ1-3; D remains ambiguous. CDR3 length: 13 amino acids. Trimming shortened V by 8 bases and J by 4 bases, and 12 bases separated the two germline ends. Per the germline V gene, CDR1 is MNHEY and CDR2 is SVGAGI. The CDR3, as DNA: TGTGCCAGCTACGCCCCCGAGGGAAACACCATATATTTT. Amino acid sequence: CASYAPEGNTIYF.

The chain recombines TRBV28 with TRBJ2-1; D is unresolved. The CDR3 is 11 amino acids. The germline gives CDR1 MDHEN, CDR2 SYDVKM. The V gene lost 7 bases and the J gene lost 8 bases, with 9 bases spanning the gap. CDR3 nucleotide sequence: TGTGCCAGCATAACAGATTATGAGCAGTTCTTC. Translated, it gives CASITDYEQFF.

The count of this clone is one. The rearrangement joins TRBV24-1 to TRBJ2-3; TRBD1 matches at 9 bases. The CDR3 is 16 residues long. Germline CDR1 reads KGHDR; CDR2 reads SFDVKD. J gave up 4 bases and V 2 bases, and 6 bases lay outside the gene matches. The CDR3 protein is CATSDYRDRESDTQYF. The CDR3 DNA reads TGTGCCACCAGTGATTACCGGGACAGGGAATCAGATACGCAGTATTTT.

A note on this clone: The junction differs from germline at one of its ends, possibly a read error. The J gene is TRBJ2-5, the V gene TRBV7-7, with D possibly TRBD2 on 5 matching bases. The CDR3 is 14 amino acids. Germline-derived CDR1 and CDR2 are SSHAT and FNYEAQ (reference sequence). CDR3 region: CASSAGRGQETQYF. CDR3 nucleotide sequence: TGTGCTAGCAGCGCAGGACGGGGCCAAGAGACCCAGTACTTC.

The chain uses TRBV6-5 and TRBJ2-7; 7 positions agree with TRBD1. CDR1 is MNHEY and CDR2 is SVGAGI in the germline V gene. The CDR3 is 15 amino acids. The J segment lost 0 bases and the V segment lost 2 bases, leaving 4 bases of the junction unmatched. The CDR3 nucleotides are TGTGCCAGCAGTTACAGACAGGGCCCCTCCTACGAGCAGTACTTC. Translation: CASSYRQGPSYEQYF.

This chain joins TRBV6-1 and TRBJ1-3; D is unresolved. The germline V gene has CDR1 MNHNS and CDR2 SASEGT. The CDR3 spans 15 residues. V lost 2 bases and J lost 0, with 8 bases in between. The CDR3 reads CASSEWAVSGNTIYF. As DNA, the CDR3 is TGTGCCAGCAGTGAATGGGCCGTCTCTGGAAACACCATATATTTT.

By proportion, this clone is large (0.1 to 1%). This rearrangement joins TRBV9 to TRBJ2-3, with 11 bases that match TRBD2. CDR1 is SGDLS and CDR2 is YYNGEE in the germline V gene. The CDR3 runs to 16 residues. V was clipped by 3 bases and J by 6 bases; unmatched bases: 9. This CDR3 reads CASSASGTSGLDTQYF. The CDR3 DNA reads TGTGCCAGCAGCGCCTCCGGGACTAGCGGCCTCGATACGCAGTATTTT.

The V call is TRBV5-1, the J call TRBJ2-1, with 10 bases aligning to TRBD2. The CDR3 is made up of 20 amino acids. The germline gives CDR1 SGHRS, CDR2 YFSETQ. Trimming at V came to 3 bases and at J to 4 bases, leaving 19 bases not matched to a gene. CDR3 amino acids: CASSSAWTARSGRIYNEQFF. The CDR3 DNA follows: TGCGCCAGCAGCTCCGCTTGGACGGCCCGTAGCGGGAGGATTTACAATGAGCAGTTCTTC.

The chain combines TRBV7-3 with TRBJ1-6; 10 positions agree with TRBD1. The V gene's germline CDR1 is SGHTA and CDR2 FQGTGA. The V gene end was trimmed by 4 bases and the J gene end by 10 bases; junction bases not matched to a gene: 4. The CDR3 extends over 14 amino acids. DNA of the CDR3: TGTGCCAGCAGCTCCCGGGACAGGGGCTCACCCCTCCACTTT. The encoded protein is CASSSRDRGSPLHF.

The chain joins TRBV5-1 to TRBJ2-1; 10 bases fit TRBD2. Germline V gives CDR1 SGHRS, CDR2 YFSETQ. V trimming: 1 base; J trimming: 4 bases; junction bases outside the gene matches: 8. CDR3 length: 17 amino acids. The CDR3 spells CASSLTASGSGYNEQFF. DNA of the CDR3: TGCGCCAGCAGCTTGACGGCTAGCGGGAGTGGTTACAATGAGCAGTTCTTC.

The J gene is TRBJ2-1, the V gene TRBV9; 8 nucleotides agree with TRBD2. J gave up 0 bases and V 1 base, and 3 bases lay outside the gene matches. Germline V gene data show CDR1 as SGDLS and CDR2 as YYNGEE. This CDR3 contains 16 residues. The CDR3 loop is CASSVRSGSSYNEQFF. CDR3 coding DNA: TGTGCCAGCAGCGTAAGGAGCGGGAGCTCCTACAATGAGCAGTTCTTC.